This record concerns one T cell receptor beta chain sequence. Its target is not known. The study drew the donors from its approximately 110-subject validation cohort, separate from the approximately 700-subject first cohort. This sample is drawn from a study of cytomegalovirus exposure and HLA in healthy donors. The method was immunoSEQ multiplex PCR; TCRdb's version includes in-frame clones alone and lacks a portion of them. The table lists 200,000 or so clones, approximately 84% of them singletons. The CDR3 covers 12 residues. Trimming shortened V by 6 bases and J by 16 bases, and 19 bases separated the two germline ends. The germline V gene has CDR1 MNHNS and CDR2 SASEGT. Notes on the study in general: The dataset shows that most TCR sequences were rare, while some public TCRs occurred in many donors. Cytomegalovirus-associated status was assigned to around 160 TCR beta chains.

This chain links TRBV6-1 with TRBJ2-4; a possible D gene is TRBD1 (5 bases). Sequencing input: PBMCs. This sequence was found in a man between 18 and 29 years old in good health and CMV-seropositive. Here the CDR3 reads CASRKDGSGYYF. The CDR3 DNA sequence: TGTGCCAGCAGGAAGGATGGTTCAGGGTATTACTTC.